These 24 T cell receptor beta chains came from one sample sequenced in a study of early T cells in non-severe SARS-CoV-2 infection. TCRdb ran MiXCR on the 5' RACE reads and lists one entry per CDR3 protein. The table shows about 84,000 distinct CDR3 sequences, with around 10% occurring only once. The sequenced sample consisted of whole blood. All receptors come from an adult who was a healthcare worker with PCR-confirmed SARS-CoV-2 infection or an uninfected control (not recorded which).

The chain carries TRBV2 and TRBJ2-2, with a weak D call TRBD1 (6 bases). Trimming stripped 1 base from V and 2 bases from J, with 8 bases between. The CDR3 has 15 residues. Germline values: CDR1 SNHLY, CDR2 FYNNEI. The CDR3 protein is CASSEGTENTGELFF. The DNA for the CDR3 is TGTGCCAGCAGTGAAGGGACAGAAAACACCGGGGAGCTGTTTTTT.

This clonotype was seen ten or more times. J is TRBJ2-1 and V is TRBV28; TRBD2 matches 9 bases. Trimming took 7 bases from V and 6 from J; bases not matched to a gene: 13. Germline CDR1 reads MDHEN; CDR2 reads SYDVKM. CDR3 length: 16 residues. The CDR3, as DNA: TGTGCCAGCAAGGGGGTCGGGCTAGCGGGATTCAATGAGCAGTTCTTC. This codes for CASKGVGLAGFNEQFF.

This clonotype was detected only a few times. The V and J genes are TRBV9 and TRBJ1-1; D gene unclear. The CDR3 length is 13 residues. V was cut by 0 bases and J by 1 base, with 4 bases left in between. Germline-derived CDR1 and CDR2 are SGDLS and YYNGEE. CDR3 protein: CASSVARNTEAFF. The DNA for the CDR3 is TGTGCCAGCAGCGTAGCGAGGAACACTGAAGCTTTCTTT.

The chain recombines TRBV24-1 with TRBJ2-1; unclear D gene. The V end was cut by 3 bases, the J end by 3 bases, with 11 bases between. The CDR3 contains 15 residues. Germline V CDR1 and CDR2: KGHDR, SFDVKD. The CDR3 DNA sequence: TGTGCCACCAGTGATGTTGGTAATAACTACAATGAGCAGTTCTTC. Translation gives CATSDVGNNYNEQFF.

Ten or more counts support this clonotype. This sequence joins TRBV20-1 and TRBJ2-1; no definite D call. CDR3 length: 9 residues. Germline loops: CDR1 DFQATT, CDR2 SNEGSKA (reference sequence). V lost 5 bases to trimming and J lost 10 bases, with 6 bases between them. This chain's CDR3 is CSAAREQFF. The CDR3 DNA reads as TGCAGTGCTGCCCGAGAGCAGTTCTTC.

This clonotype came up many times. The rearrangement uses TRBV19 and TRBJ2-1; 9 bases line up with TRBD1. After removal of 6 bases from V and 1 base from J, the junction contained 7 bases not matched to a gene. Germline V gives CDR1 LNHDA, CDR2 SQIVND (reference sequence). The CDR3 spans 16 residues. The CDR3 DNA reads TGTGCCAGTAGCCGGCGACAGGGGGGATCCTACAATGAGCAGTTCTTC. It encodes CASSRRQGGSYNEQFF.

This clonotype was detected ten times or more. CDR3 region: CASSKGAAGQPQHF. The CDR3, as DNA: TGTGCCAGTAGTAAGGGGGCGGCGGGGCAGCCCCAGCATTTT. The rearrangement uses TRBV19 and TRBJ1-5; 7 nucleotides agree with TRBD1. The CDR3 spans 14 residues. Looked up from germline, CDR1 is LNHDA and CDR2 is SQIVND (reference sequence). V shed 4 bases and J 7 bases; nucleotides not matched to a gene: 7.

The chain has TRBV30 and TRBJ1-3, with 9 bases lining up with TRBD1. This CDR3 comprises 15 residues. V lost 4 bases to trimming and J lost 2 bases; unmatched junction nucleotides: 6. Per the germline V gene, CDR1 is GTSNPN and CDR2 is SVGIG (reference sequence). The CDR3 here is CAWTSGTGTGNTIYF. The CDR3, as DNA: TGTGCCTGGACCTCCGGGACAGGGACTGGAAACACCATATATTTT.

The rearrangement joins TRBV7-9 to TRBJ1-6; no firm D call. The germline CDR1 and CDR2 sequences are SEHNR and FQNEAQ (reference sequence). Trimming stripped 5 bases from V and 7 bases from J, with 6 bases between. The length of the CDR3 is 12 residues. CDR3 nucleotide sequence: TGTGCCAGCAGCCTCGAAAATTCACCCCTCCACTTT. Translated: CASSLENSPLHF.

This clonotype came up many times. The chain links TRBV3-1 to TRBJ1-2, with TRBD1 matching over 8 bases. The CDR3 runs 15 residues. J was trimmed by 4 bases and V by 4 bases; bases with no gene match: 8. Germline V CDR1 and CDR2: LGHDT, YNNKEL (reference sequence). CDR3: CASSPTGTGVYGYTF. CDR3 nucleotide sequence: TGTGCCAGCAGCCCCACCGGGACAGGAGTCTATGGCTACACCTTC.

This clonotype is a singleton in its sample. The V gene is TRBV10-3, the J gene TRBJ2-1; TRBD1 aligns across 10 bases. Trimming removed 7 bases from V and 6 bases from J; junction bases left unmatched: 9. CDR1 and CDR2 from the germline V gene are ENHRY and SYGVKD. This CDR3 spans 15 amino acids. The CDR3 spells CAITPGTGVLNEQFF. CDR3 sequence (DNA): TGTGCCATCACTCCTGGGACAGGGGTTCTCAATGAGCAGTTCTTC.

This clonotype was seen repeatedly, ten times or more. This chain connects TRBV7-9 to TRBJ2-7; 12 bases match TRBD1. The CDR3 consists of 15 residues. Germline V CDR1 and CDR2: SEHNR, FQNEAQ (reference sequence). The V segment lost 5 bases and the J segment 5 bases; nucleotides outside the gene matches: 7. This CDR3 is CASSGRDRGLNEQYF. CDR3 bases: TGTGCCAGCAGCGGAAGGGACAGGGGGCTAAACGAGCAGTACTTC.

In its sample, this clonotype was seen a few times. The chain carries TRBV20-1 and TRBJ1-1; 10 bases match TRBD1. The CDR3 is 14 amino acids. Germline V CDR1 and CDR2: DFQATT, SNEGSKA (reference sequence). The V segment lost 6 bases and the J segment 5 bases; nucleotides outside the gene matches: 9. This CDR3 is CSAQTGTGETEAFF. Here the CDR3 DNA reads TGCAGTGCCCAGACCGGGACAGGGGAGACTGAAGCTTTCTTT.

Ten or more counts support this clonotype. The chain carries TRBV7-8 and TRBJ2-7; 10 positions agree with TRBD1. This CDR3 has 18 amino acids. Germline CDR1 is SGHVS and CDR2 is FQNEAQ. Trimming at V came to 1 base and at J to 4 bases, leaving 13 bases not matched to a gene. This CDR3 is CASSLEGDRGRWIYEQYF. The CDR3 DNA follows: TGTGCCAGCAGCTTAGAAGGGGACAGGGGCCGGTGGATTTACGAGCAGTACTTC.

There are many counts of this clonotype. V and J are TRBV11-2 and TRBJ2-7; possible D gene TRBD2, 5 bases. With 5 bases removed from V and 1 base from J, the gap between germline ends came to 6 bases. The CDR3 is 12 amino acids. Germline V lookup: CDR1 SGHAT, CDR2 FQNNGV. The CDR3 DNA reads as TGTGCCAGCAGCCGGGATTCCTACGAGCAGTACTTC. Its protein product is CASSRDSYEQYF. Complete variable domain (other parts from reference TRBV11-2 and TRBJ2-7): EAGVAQSPRYKIIEKRQSVAFWCNPISGHATLYWYQQILGQGPKLLIQFQNNGVVDDSQLPKDRFSAERLKGVDSTLKIQPAKLEDSAVYLCASSRDSYEQYFGPGTRLTVT.

This chain joins TRBV11-2 and TRBJ2-7, with unresolved D. CDR3 size: 12 residues. The germline V gene has CDR1 SGHAT and CDR2 FQNNGV. V dropped 5 bases and J dropped 5 bases, with 10 bases sitting between them. CDR3 sequence (DNA): TGTGCCAGCAGCAGACTTTCAAACGAGCAGTACTTC. It specifies CASSRLSNEQYF. Using reference TRBV11-2 and TRBJ2-7 for the parts outside the CDR3, the full variable domain is EAGVAQSPRYKIIEKRQSVAFWCNPISGHATLYWYQQILGQGPKLLIQFQNNGVVDDSQLPKDRFSAERLKGVDSTLKIQPAKLEDSAVYLCASSRLSNEQYFGPGTRLTVT.

This clonotype was counted many times. The genes are TRBV12-3 or TRBV12-4 and TRBJ2-1, with 7 positions matching TRBD2. J lost 3 bases, V lost 1 base, and 3 bases had no gene match. This CDR3 comprises 15 residues. This chain's CDR3 is CASSLGLAVYNEQFF. In DNA, the CDR3 is TGTGCCAGCAGTTTAGGGCTAGCGGTCTACAATGAGCAGTTCTTC.

The chain is built from TRBV9 and TRBJ2-2; D is unclear. V was cut by 4 bases and J by 8 bases, with 18 bases left in between. Germline-derived CDR1 and CDR2 are SGDLS and YYNGEE. CDR3 size: 15 residues. CDR3 loop: CASSLNLNSEGELFF. CDR3 bases: TGTGCCAGCAGCCTTAACCTTAATAGTGAGGGGGAGCTGTTTTTT.

This clonotype appeared many times. This chain joins TRBV10-1 and TRBJ1-2; TRBD1 matches at 7 bases. CDR3 length: 15 residues. J was trimmed by 8 bases and V by 10 bases; bases with no gene match: 19. Looked up from germline, CDR1 is WNHNN and CDR2 is SYGVQD (reference sequence). CDR3: CATPNPTGLRRGYTF. The CDR3 DNA sequence: TGCGCCACTCCTAACCCGACAGGGTTGAGGAGGGGCTACACCTTC.

This clonotype turned up a few times. This sequence joins TRBV3-1 and TRBJ2-3; D is tentatively TRBD1 or TRBD2 (6 bases each). The length of the CDR3 is 16 residues. Germline V gives CDR1 LGHDT, CDR2 YNNKEL (reference sequence). V was pared by 0 bases and J by 8 bases, with 18 bases between. The CDR3 nucleotides are TGTGCCAGCAGCCAAGATCACCGGGGGCTGGTTGGTACGCAGTATTTT. This encodes CASSQDHRGLVGTQYF.

This chain connects TRBV6-2 or TRBV6-3 to TRBJ2-1; 13 nucleotides align to TRBD2. In germline, CDR1 is MNHEY, CDR2 SVGEGT. This CDR3 comprises 17 residues. V dropped 5 bases and J dropped 5; count of bases not matched to a gene: 9. In nucleotides, the CDR3 is TGTGCCAGCAGTAGGACTAGCGGGGGACCAATAGACAATGAGCAGTTCTTC. This translates into CASSRTSGGPIDNEQFF.

This clonotype appeared a few times. The V and J genes are TRBV2 and TRBJ2-5; D is undetermined. Germline loops: CDR1 SNHLY, CDR2 FYNNEI. The germline V and J ends were trimmed by 8 bases and 7 bases, with 5 bases remaining between them. The CDR3 contains 9 residues. The CDR3 here is CASGMTQYF. CDR3 coding DNA: TGTGCCAGCGGGATGACCCAGTACTTC. The whole variable domain, filled in from reference TRBV2 and TRBJ2-5, reads EPEVTQTPSHQVTQMGQEVILRCVPISNHLYFYWYRQILGQKVEFLVSFYNNEISEKSEIFDDQFSVERPDGSNFTLKIRSTKLEDSAMYFCASGMTQYFGPGTRLLVL.

The J gene is TRBJ2-3, the V gene TRBV5-5; D tentatively reads TRBD1 or TRBD2 (5 bases each). This CDR3 comprises 15 residues. Germline CDR1 reads SGHKS; CDR2 reads YYEKEE (reference sequence). V dropped 4 bases and J dropped 0 bases, with 12 bases sitting between them. The DNA of the CDR3 is TGTGCCAGCAGCCGGGACGGTAAAAGCACAGATACGCAGTATTTT. Residues: CASSRDGKSTDTQYF.

In this sample, this clonotype turned up a few times. The chain links TRBV9 to TRBJ1-6; D gene ambiguous. V dropped 0 bases and J dropped 0 bases, with 4 bases sitting between them. CDR3 size: 15 residues. Germline V gene data show CDR1 as SGDLS and CDR2 as YYNGEE. The CDR3 sequence is CASSVEDSYNSPLHF. The CDR3, as DNA: TGTGCCAGCAGCGTAGAGGACTCCTATAATTCACCCCTCCACTTT.